At least ten counts were recorded for the clone carrying this T cell receptor beta chain. Antigen specificity is unknown. Other DNA sequences within the sample encode an identical CDR3. Authors' processing steps: ImmunoSEQ sequences covered only the junction and lacked quality scores; filtering therefore differed. Assay used: immunoSEQ multiplex PCR; TCRdb lists only in-frame clones, some missing. The V and J calls and clone size are taken from that table; D and trimming were inferred from the DNA. The sample contains roughly 680,000 clones, 55% to 75% of which appear only once. This record belongs to a study of shared clonotypes between healthy human individuals. Study observations and caveats: In this cohort, only blood was sampled, and tissue repertoires likely differ.

The CDR3 is 12 amino acids. The V gene's germline CDR1 is SGHTA and CDR2 FQGNSA. V was cut by 5 bases and J by 7 bases, with 9 bases left in between. The TCR sequence derives from a woman in her twenties or thirties in good health. The sequenced material came from memory CD4+ T cells sorted from blood. Regarding subset: CD45RA-negative fraction. V and J are TRBV7-2 and TRBJ1-5, with no clear D. CDR3: CASSLRGQPQHF. The CDR3 DNA reads as TGTGCCAGCAGCCTGCGCGGGCAGCCCCAGCATTTT.